This T cell receptor (beta chain) was captured by sequencing in a study of CD4 and CD8 cells across lung adenocarcinoma regions. Donors had localized lung adenocarcinoma, a non-small cell lung cancer. TCRdb reanalysed the PCR reads using MiXCR and keeps one entry per CDR3 protein. The sample carries roughly 17,000 distinct CDR3 sequences, around 52% recorded once. Sequencing was performed on CD8+ T cells from the center of a lung tumor. The receptor comes from a female donor with lung adenocarcinoma. The CD4 and CD8 labels of this study may be unreliable.

The CDR3 nucleotides read TGTGCCCGCGTCCCGGGGGGGGGGGCCAAAGACACGCAGTACTTC. This translates into CARVPGGGAKDTQYF. The chain is built from TRBV6-1 and TRBJ2-4; 8 bases align to TRBD2. V lost 11 bases to trimming and J lost 13 bases; unmatched junction nucleotides: 22. CDR1 is MNHNS and CDR2 is SASEGT in the germline V gene. CDR3 length: 15 residues.